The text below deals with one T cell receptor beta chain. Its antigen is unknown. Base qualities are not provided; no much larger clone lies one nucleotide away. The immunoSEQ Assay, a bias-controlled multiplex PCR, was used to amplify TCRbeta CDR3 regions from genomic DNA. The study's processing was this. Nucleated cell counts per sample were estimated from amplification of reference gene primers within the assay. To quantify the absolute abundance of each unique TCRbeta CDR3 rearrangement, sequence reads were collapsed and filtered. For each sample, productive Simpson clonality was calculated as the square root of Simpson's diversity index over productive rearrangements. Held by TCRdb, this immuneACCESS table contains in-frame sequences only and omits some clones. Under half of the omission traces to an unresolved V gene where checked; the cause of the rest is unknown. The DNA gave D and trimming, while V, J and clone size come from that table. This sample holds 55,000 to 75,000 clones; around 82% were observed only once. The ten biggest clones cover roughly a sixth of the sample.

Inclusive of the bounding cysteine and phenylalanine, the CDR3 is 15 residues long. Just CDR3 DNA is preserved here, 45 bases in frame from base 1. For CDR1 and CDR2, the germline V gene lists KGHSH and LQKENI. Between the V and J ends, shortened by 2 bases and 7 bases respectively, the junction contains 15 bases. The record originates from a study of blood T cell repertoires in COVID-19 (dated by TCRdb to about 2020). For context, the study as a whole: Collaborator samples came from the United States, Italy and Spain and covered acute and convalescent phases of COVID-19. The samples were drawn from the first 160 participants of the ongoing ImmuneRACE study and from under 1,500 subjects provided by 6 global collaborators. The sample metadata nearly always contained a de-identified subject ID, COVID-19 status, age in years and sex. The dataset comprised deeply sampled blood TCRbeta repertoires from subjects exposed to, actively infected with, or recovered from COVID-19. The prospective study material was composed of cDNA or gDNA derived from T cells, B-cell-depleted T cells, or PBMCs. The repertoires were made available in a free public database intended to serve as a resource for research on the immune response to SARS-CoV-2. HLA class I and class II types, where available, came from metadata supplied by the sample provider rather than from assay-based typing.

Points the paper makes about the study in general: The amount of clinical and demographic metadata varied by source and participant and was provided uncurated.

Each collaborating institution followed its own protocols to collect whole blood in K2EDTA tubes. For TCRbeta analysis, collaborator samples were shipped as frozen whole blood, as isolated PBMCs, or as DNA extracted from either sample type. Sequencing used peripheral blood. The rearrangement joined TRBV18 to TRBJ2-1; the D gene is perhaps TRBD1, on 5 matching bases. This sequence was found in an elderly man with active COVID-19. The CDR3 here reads CASSPSSTALNEQFF. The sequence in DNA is TGTGCCAGCTCACCATCTTCGACAGCGTTGAATGAGCAGTTCTTC. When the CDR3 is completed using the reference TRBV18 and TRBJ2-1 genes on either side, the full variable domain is NAGVMQNPRHLVRRRGQEARLRCSPMKGHSHVYWYRQLPEEGLKFMVYLQKENIIDESGMPKERFSAEFPKEGPSILRIQQVVRGDSAAYFCASSPSSTALNEQFFGPGTRLTVL.